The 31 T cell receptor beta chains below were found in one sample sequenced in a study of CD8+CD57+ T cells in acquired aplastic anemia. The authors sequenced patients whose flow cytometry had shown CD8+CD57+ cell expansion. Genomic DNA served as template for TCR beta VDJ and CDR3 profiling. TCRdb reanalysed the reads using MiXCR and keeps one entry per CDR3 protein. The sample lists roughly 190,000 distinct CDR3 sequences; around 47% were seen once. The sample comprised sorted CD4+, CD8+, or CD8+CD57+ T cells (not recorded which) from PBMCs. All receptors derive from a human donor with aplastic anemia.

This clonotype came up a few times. CDR3: CSASPASFWEQYF. The CDR3 DNA is TGCAGTGCTAGTCCTGCTAGCTTCTGGGAGCAGTACTTC. V gene TRBV20-1 combines with J gene TRBJ2-7; tentative D call: TRBD2 (5 bases). CDR3 length: 13 residues. V dropped 3 bases and J dropped 7 bases, with 16 bases sitting between them. The germline V gene encodes CDR1 DFQATT and CDR2 SNEGSKA (reference sequence).

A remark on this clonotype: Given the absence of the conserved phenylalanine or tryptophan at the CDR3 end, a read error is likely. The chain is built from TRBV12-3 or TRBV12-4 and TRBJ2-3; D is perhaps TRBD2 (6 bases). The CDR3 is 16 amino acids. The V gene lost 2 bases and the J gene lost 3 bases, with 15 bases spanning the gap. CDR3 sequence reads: CASSLFGTPYTDTQYL. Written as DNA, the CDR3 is TGTGCCAGCAGTTTATTCGGGACTCCGTATACAGATACGCAGTATCTT.

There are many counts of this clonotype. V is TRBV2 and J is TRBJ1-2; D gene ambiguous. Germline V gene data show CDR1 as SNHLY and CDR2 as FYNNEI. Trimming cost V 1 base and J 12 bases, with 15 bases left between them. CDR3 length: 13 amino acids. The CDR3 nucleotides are TGTGCCAGCAGTGAAGGATCCCGGCAGACGAACACCTTC. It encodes CASSEGSRQTNTF. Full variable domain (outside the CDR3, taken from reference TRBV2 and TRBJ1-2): EPEVTQTPSHQVTQMGQEVILRCVPISNHLYFYWYRQILGQKVEFLVSFYNNEISEKSEIFDDQFSVERPDGSNFTLKIRSTKLEDSAMYFCASSEGSRQTNTFGSGTRLTVV.

As DNA, the CDR3 is TGTGCCATCAGTGAGTCCCTAGCGGGGGGCACAGATACGCAGTATTTT. This encodes CAISESLAGGTDTQYF. The V gene is TRBV10-3, the J gene TRBJ2-3; 10 bases align to TRBD2. The CDR3 totals 16 residues. The germline V gene encodes CDR1 ENHRY and CDR2 SYGVKD. V shed 0 bases, J shed 1 base, and the junction held 1 base outside the gene matches.

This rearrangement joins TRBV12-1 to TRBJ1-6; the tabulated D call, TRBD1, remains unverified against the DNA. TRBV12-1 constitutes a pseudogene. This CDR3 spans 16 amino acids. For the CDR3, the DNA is TGTGCCAGCAGCTTTTACTGTTGGTGGGGCAATTCACCCCTCCACTTT. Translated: CASSFYCWWGNSPLHF.

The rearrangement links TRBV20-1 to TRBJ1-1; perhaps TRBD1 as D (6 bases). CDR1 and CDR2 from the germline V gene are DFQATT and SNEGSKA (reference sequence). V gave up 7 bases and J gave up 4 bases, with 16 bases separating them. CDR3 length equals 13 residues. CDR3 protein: CSVKGGEVTEAFF. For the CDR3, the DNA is TGCAGTGTTAAAGGGGGTGAGGTCACTGAAGCTTTCTTT.

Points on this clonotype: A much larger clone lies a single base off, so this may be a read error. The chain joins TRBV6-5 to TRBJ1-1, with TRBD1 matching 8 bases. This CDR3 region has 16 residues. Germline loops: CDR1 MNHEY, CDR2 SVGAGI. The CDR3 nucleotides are TGTGCCTGCAGTTCCGACAGGGGCGGACTGAACACTGAAGCTTTCTTT. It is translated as CACSSDRGGLNTEAFF.

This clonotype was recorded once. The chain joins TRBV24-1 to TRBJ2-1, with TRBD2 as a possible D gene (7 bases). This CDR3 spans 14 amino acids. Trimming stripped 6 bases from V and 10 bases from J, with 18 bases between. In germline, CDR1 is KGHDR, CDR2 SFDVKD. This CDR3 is CATSSPTPGGEQFF. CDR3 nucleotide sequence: TGTGCCACCAGTTCCCCCACCCCGGGGGGCGAGCAGTTCTTC.

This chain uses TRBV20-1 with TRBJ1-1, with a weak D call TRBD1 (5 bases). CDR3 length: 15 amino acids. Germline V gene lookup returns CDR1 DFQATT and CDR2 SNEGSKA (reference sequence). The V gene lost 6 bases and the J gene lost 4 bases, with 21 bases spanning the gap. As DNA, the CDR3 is TGCAGTGCAAGGACTAGCGGGGGGGTCGGCACTGAAGCTTTCTTT. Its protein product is CSARTSGGVGTEAFF.

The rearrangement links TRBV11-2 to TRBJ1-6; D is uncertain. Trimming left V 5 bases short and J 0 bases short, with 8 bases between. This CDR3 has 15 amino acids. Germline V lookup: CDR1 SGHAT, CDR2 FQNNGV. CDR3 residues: CASSIQSSYNSPLHF. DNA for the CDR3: TGTGCCAGCAGCATACAGAGCTCCTATAATTCACCCCTCCACTTT.

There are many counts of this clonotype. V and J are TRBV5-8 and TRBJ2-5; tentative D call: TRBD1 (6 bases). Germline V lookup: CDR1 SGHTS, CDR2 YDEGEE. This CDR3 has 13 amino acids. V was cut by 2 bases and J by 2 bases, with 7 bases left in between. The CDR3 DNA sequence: TGTGCCAGCAGCTTTGGACAGCAAGAGACCCAGTACTTC. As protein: CASSFGQQETQYF. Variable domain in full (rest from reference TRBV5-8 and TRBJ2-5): EAGVTQSPTHLIKTRGQQATLRCSPISGHTSVYWYQQALGLGLQFLLWYDEGEERNRGNFPPRFSGRQFPNYSSELNVNALELEDSALYLCASSFGQQETQYFGPGTRLLVL.

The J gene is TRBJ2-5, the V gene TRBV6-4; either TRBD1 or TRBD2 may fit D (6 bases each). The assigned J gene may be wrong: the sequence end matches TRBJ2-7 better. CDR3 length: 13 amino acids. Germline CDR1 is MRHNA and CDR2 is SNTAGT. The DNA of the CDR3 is TGTGCCAGAGGGGGGCCCGGGACCTACGAGCAGTACTTC. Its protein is CARGGPGTYEQYF.

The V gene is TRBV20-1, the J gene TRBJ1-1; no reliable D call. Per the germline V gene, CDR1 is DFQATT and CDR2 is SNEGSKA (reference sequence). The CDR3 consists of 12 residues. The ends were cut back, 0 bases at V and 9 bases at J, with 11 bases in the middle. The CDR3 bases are TGCAGTGCTAGAGATCGAACAGATCAAGCTTTCTTT. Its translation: CSARDRTDQAFF.

CDR3 residues: CASSLRFAGTSGNNEQFF. The CDR3 region has the DNA TGTGCCAGCAGCTTAAGGTTCGCCGGGACTAGCGGAAACAATGAGCAGTTCTTC. V is TRBV7-3 and J is TRBJ2-1; 11 positions agree with TRBD2. Per the germline V gene, CDR1 is SGHTA and CDR2 is FQGTGA. J gave up 5 bases and V 1 base, and 10 bases lay outside the gene matches. The CDR3 is made up of 18 amino acids. Based on the CDR3 plus reference TRBV7-3 and TRBJ2-1, the full variable domain is GAGVSQTPSNKVTEKGKYVELRCDPISGHTALYWYRQSLGQGPEFLIYFQGTGAADDSGLPNDRFFAVRPEGSVSTLKIQRTERGDSAVYLCASSLRFAGTSGNNEQFFGPGTRLTVL.

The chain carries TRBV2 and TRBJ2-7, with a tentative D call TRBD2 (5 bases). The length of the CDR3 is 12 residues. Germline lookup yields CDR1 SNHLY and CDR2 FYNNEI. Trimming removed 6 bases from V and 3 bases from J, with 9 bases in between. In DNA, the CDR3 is TGTGCCAGCAGGACGGGGTACTACGAGCAGTACTTC. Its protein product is CASRTGYYEQYF.

CDR3 sequence reads: CASSLGSALVEQYF. As DNA, the CDR3 is TGCGCCAGCAGCTTGGGATCGGCCTTGGTGGAGCAGTACTTC. The chain uses TRBV5-1 and TRBJ2-7; no reliable D call. Trimming cost V 0 bases and J 7 bases, with 14 bases left between them. The CDR3 consists of 14 residues. Germline CDR1 reads SGHRS; CDR2 reads YFSETQ.

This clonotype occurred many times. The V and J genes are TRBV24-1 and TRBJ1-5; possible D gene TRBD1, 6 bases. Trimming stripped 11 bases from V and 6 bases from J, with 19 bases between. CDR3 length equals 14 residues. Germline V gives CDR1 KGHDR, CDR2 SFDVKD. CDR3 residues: CASHSGVGGQPQHF. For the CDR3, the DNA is TGTGCCAGCCACTCCGGAGTAGGGGGTCAGCCCCAGCATTTT.

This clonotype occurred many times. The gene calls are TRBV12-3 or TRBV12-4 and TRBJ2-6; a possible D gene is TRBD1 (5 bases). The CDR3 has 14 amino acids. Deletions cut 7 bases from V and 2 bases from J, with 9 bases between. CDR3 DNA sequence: TGTGCCAGCACCAAAGGGGCTGGGGCCAACGTCCTGACTTTC. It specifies CASTKGAGANVLTF.

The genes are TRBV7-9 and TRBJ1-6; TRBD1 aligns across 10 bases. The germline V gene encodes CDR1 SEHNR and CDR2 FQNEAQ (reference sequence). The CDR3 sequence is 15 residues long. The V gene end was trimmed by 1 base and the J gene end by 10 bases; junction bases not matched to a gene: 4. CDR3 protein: CASSLDGTGVSPLHF. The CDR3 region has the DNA TGTGCCAGCAGCTTAGACGGGACAGGGGTCTCACCCCTCCACTTT.

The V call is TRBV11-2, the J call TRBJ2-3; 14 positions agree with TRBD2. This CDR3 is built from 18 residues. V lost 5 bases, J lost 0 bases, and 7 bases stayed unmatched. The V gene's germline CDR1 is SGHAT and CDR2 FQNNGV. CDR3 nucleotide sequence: TGTGCCAGCAGCCCGACACGACTAGCGGGAGGGAGCACAGATACGCAGTATTTT. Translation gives CASSPTRLAGGSTDTQYF.

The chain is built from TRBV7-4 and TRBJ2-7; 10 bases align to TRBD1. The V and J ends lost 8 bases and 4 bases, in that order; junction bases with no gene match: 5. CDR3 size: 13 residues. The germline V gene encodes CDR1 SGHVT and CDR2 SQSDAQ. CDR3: CASGRQGAYEQYF. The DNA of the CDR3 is TGTGCCAGCGGCCGACAGGGGGCGTACGAGCAGTACTTC.

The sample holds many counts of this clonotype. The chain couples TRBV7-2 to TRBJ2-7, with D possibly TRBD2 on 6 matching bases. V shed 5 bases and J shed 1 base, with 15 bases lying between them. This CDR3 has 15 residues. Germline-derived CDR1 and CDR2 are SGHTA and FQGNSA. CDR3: CASSPSPAGSYEQYF. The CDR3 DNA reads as TGTGCCAGCAGCCCCTCCCCTGCGGGATCCTACGAGCAGTACTTC.

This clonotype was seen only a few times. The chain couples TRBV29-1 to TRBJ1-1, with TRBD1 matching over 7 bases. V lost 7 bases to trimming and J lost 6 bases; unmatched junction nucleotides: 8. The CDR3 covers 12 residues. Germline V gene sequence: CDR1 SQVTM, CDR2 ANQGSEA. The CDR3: CSGSDREAEAFF. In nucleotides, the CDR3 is TGCAGCGGAAGTGACAGGGAAGCTGAAGCTTTCTTT.

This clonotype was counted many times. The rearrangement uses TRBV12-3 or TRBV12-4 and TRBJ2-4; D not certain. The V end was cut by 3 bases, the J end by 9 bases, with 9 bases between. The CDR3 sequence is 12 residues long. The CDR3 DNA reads TGTGCCAGCAGTTTGAGTGCTGGCATTCAGTACTTC. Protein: CASSLSAGIQYF.

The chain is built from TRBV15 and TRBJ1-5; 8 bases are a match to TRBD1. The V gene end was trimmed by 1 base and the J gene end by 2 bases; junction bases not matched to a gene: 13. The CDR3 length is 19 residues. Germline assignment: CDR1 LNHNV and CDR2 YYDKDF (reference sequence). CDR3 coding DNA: TGTGCCACCAGCAGAGTATTTCGGACAGGGTTGCCGGGCAATCAGCCCCAGCATTTT. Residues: CATSRVFRTGLPGNQPQHF. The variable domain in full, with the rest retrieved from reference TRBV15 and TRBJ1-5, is DAMVIQNPRYQVTQFGKPVTLSCSQTLNHNVMYWYQQKSSQAPKLLFHYYDKDFNNEADTPDNFQSRRPNTSFCFLDIRSPGLGDTAMYLCATSRVFRTGLPGNQPQHFGDGTRLSIL.

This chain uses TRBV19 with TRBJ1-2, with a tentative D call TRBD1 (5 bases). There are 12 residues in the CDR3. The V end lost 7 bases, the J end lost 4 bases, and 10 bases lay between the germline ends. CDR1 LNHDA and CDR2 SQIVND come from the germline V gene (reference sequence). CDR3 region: CASNTGGYGYTF. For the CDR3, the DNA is TGTGCCAGTAACACAGGTGGCTATGGCTACACCTTC. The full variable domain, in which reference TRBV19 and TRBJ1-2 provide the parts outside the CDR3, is DGGITQSPKYLFRKEGQNVTLSCEQNLNHDAMYWYRQDPGQGLRLIYYSQIVNDFQKGDIAEGYSVSREKKESFPLTVTSAQKNPTAFYLCASNTGGYGYTFGSGTRLTVV.

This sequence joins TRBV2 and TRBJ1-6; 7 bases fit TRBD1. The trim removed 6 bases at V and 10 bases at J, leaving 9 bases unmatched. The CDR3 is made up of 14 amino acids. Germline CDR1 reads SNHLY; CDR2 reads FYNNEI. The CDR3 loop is CASSGTGVRSPLHF. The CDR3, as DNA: TGTGCCAGCAGCGGAACAGGGGTTCGGTCACCCCTCCACTTT. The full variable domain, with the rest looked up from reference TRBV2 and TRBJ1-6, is EPEVTQTPSHQVTQMGQEVILRCVPISNHLYFYWYRQILGQKVEFLVSFYNNEISEKSEIFDDQFSVERPDGSNFTLKIRSTKLEDSAMYFCASSGTGVRSPLHFGNGTRLTVT.

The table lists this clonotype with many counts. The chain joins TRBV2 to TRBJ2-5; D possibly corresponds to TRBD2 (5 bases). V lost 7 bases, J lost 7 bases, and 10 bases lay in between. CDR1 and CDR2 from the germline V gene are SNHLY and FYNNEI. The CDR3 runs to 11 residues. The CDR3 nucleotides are TGTGCCAGCATCCAAGAGGGGACCCAGTACTTC. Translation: CASIQEGTQYF.

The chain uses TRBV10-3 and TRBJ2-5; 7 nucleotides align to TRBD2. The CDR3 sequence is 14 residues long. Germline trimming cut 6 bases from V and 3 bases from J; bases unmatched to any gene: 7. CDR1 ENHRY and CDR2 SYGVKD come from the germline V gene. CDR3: CAISAGLAEETQYF. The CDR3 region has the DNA TGTGCCATCAGCGCCGGGCTAGCGGAAGAGACCCAGTACTTC.

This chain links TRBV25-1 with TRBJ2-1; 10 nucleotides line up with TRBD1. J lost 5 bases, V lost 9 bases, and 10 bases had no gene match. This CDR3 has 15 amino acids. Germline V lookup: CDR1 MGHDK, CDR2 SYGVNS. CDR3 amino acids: CARSTRDRGDNEQFF. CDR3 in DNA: TGTGCCAGATCGACCCGGGACAGGGGAGACAATGAGCAGTTCTTC.

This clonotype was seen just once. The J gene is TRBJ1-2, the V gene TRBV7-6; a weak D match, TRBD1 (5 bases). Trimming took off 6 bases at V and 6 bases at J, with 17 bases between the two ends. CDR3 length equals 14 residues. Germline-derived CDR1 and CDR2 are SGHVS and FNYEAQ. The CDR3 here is CASSGTGTYNGYTF. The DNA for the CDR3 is TGTGCCAGCAGTGGAACCGGGACCTACAATGGCTACACCTTC.